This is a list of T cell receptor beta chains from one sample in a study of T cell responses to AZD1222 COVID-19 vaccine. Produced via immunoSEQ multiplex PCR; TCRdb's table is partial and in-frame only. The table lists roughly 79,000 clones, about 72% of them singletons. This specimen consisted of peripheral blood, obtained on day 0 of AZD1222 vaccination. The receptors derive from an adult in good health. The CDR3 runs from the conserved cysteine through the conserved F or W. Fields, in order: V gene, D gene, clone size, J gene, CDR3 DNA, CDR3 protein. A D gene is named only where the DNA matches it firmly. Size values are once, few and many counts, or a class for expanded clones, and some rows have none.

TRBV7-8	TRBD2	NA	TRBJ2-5	TGTGCCAGCAGCCAAGCCGGGGAGGGGAAGACCCAGTACTTC	CASSQAGEGKTQYF
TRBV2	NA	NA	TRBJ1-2	TGTGCCAGCAGCACAACAGGGCGGGCGGATGGCTACACCTTC	CASSTTGRADGYTF
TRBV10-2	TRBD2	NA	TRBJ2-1	TGCGCCAGTGTAGCGGGAGGGAATGAGCAGTTCTTC	CASVAGGNEQFF
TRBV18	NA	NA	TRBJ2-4	TGTGCCAGCTCACCACCCCAGGGTGACATTCAGTACTTC	CASSPPQGDIQYF
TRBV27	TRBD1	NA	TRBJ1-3	TGTGCCAGCAGTCCGGACAGGCTTCGGAGAAACACCATATATTTT	CASSPDRLRRNTIYF
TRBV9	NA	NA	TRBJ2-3	TGTGCCAGCAGCGAGAGCTTGACTAGATTCAGCGATACGCAGTATTTT	CASSESLTRFSDTQYF
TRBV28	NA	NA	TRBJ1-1	TGTGCCAGCGGTACGATAGGTACGGCAAACACTGAAGCTTTCTTT	CASGTIGTANTEAFF
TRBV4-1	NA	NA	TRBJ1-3	TGCGCCAGCAGCCAAGACCCAGGGGAGGGAAACACCATATATTTT	CASSQDPGEGNTIYF
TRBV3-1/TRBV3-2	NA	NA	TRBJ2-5	TGTGCCAGCAGCCTCCGACTGGGCCAAGAGACCCAGTACTTC	CASSLRLGQETQYF
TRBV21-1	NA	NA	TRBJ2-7	TGTGCCAGCAGCAAACCGGCGACGCAAAATTTAGTAGCGGGAGGGCAGCTGCGGTCCTACGAGCAGTACTTC	CASSKPATQNLVAGGQLRSYEQYF
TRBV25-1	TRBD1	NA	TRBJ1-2	TGTGCCAGCACCCGGGACAGGGTCGGAATGTATGGCTACACCTTC	CASTRDRVGMYGYTF
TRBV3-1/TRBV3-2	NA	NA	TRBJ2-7	TGTGCCAGCAGCCAAGACGCCAGCGTCCAGCAGTACTTC	CASSQDASVQQYF
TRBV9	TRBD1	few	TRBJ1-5	TGTGCCAGCAGCGTAGCAACCGGGACAGGGGGCAATCAGCCCCAGCATTTT	CASSVATGTGGNQPQHF
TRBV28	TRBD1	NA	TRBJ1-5	TGTGCCAGCCCGAGTATCGGACAGGGCGGTTTAAATCAGCCCCAGCATTTT	CASPSIGQGGLNQPQHF
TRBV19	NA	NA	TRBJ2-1	TGTGCCAGTAGTCCCTCCGCCAGCTCCCTTGACAATGAGCAGTTCTTC	CASSPSASSLDNEQFF
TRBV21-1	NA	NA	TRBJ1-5	TGTGCCAGCAGCAAAGGGGGGGGACCCTTACAGCGTCAGCCCCAGCATTTT	CASSKGGGPLQRQPQHF
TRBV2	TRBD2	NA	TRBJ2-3	TGTGCCAGCAGTGAAGAGAAGGGAGGGAGCACAGATACGCAGTATTTT	CASSEEKGGSTDTQYF
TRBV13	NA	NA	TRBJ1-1	TGTGCCAGCAGTCCTAGCGGGTTCGACACTGAAGCTTTCTTT	CASSPSGFDTEAFF
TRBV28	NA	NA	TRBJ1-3	TGTGCCAGCAGTATACCCGGGGGAGGAAACACCATATATTTT	CASSIPGGGNTIYF
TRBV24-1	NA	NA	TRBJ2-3	TGTGCCACCAGTGCGGGAGTTGCAGATACGCAGTATTTT	CATSAGVADTQYF
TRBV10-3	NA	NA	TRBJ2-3	TGTGCCATCAGTGAGACCGCTTGGGCAGACCAAGGGTCAGATACGCAGTATTTT	CAISETAWADQGSDTQYF
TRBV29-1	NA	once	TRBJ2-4	TGCAGCGTGGGACAAGCCAAAAACATTCAGTACTTC	CSVGQAKNIQYF
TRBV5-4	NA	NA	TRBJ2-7	TGTGCCAGCAGCCCGGGAGTTAGGCAGGGGTCCGAGCAGTACTTC	CASSPGVRQGSEQYF
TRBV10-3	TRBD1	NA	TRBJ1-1	TGTGCCACGTCACAGGGGATGAACACTGAAGCTTTCTTT	CATSQGMNTEAFF
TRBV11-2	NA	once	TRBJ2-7	TGTGCCAGCAGCATAGGGACACCGAATGCCTACGAGCAGTACTTC	CASSIGTPNAYEQYF
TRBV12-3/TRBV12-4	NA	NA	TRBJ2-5	TGTGCCAGCAGTTTACCCCCTCCGAAGACCCAGTACTTC	CASSLPPPKTQYF
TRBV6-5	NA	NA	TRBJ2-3	TGTGCCAGCAGAACAGGGGGAGGGGCAGATACGCAGTATTTT	CASRTGGGADTQYF
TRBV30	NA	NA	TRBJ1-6	TGTGCCTGGAACGGGGGGGGCTCGAGGTATTCACCCCTCCACTTT	CAWNGGGSRYSPLHF
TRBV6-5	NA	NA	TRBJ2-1	TGTGCCAGTTATATAAGCTCCTACAATGAGCAGTTCTTC	CASYISSYNEQFF
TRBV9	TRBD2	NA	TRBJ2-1	TGTGCCAGCAGCATCATAGGGGGACTAGCAGCTAATGAGCAGTTCTTC	CASSIIGGLAANEQFF
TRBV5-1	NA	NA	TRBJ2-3	TGCGCCAGCAGCCCGAACACAGATACGCAGTATTTT	CASSPNTDTQYF
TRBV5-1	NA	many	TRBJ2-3	TGCGCCAGCGGCTCCCCGGTCGGGGACGGCACAGATACGCAGTATTTT	CASGSPVGDGTDTQYF
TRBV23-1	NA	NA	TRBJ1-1	TGCGCCAGCAGTCCCTGCGGGTCAGTAAAGCGCTGCCCCGGGATGAACACTGAAGCTTTCTTT	CASSPCGSVKRCPGMNTEAFF
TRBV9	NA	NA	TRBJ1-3	TGTGCCAGCAGCGCAACAGGAAACACCATATATTTT	CASSATGNTIYF
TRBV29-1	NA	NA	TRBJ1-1	TGCAGCGTTGCCGTGGGGAGGAACACTGAAGCTTTCTTT	CSVAVGRNTEAFF
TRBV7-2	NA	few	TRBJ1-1	TGTGCCAGCAGCTTAGAGTACGGACCAGCTTTCTTT	CASSLEYGPAFF
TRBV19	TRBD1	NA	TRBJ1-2	TGTGCCAGTAGTATCGTGCAGGGGGGTGGCTACACCTTC	CASSIVQGGGYTF
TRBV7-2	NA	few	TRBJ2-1	TGTGCCAGCCACCTAACCTCTAGGCGGGGTGAGCAGTTCTTC	CASHLTSRRGEQFF
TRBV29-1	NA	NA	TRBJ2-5	TGCAGCGTCGCCACTAGCCAAGAGACCCAGTACTTC	CSVATSQETQYF
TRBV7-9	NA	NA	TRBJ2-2	TGTGCCGGAAGAGGTGCGGGAAGGTCCGGGGAGCTGTTTTTT	CAGRGAGRSGELFF
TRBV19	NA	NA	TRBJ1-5	TGTGCCAGTAGCCCAGGGCTAATCCATCAGCCCCAGCATTTT	CASSPGLIHQPQHF
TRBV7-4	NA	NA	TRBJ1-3	TGTGCCAGCAGCTGGGGGGGTAAGGTGGCAATCGGCTCTGGAAACACCATATATTTT	CASSWGGKVAIGSGNTIYF
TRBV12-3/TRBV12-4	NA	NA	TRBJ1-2	TGTGCCAGCAGTTTAGGGGGGGTCTATGGCTACACCTTC	CASSLGGVYGYTF